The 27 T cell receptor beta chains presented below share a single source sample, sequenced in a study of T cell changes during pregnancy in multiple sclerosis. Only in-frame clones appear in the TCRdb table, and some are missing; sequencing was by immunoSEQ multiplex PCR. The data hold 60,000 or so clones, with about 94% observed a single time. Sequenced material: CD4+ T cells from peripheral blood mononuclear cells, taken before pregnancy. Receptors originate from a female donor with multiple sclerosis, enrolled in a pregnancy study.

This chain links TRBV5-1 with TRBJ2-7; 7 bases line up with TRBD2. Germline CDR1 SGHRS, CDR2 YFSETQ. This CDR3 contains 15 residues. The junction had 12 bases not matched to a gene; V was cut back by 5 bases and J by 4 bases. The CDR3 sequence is CASSFEYGRGYEQYF. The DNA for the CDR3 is TGCGCCAGCAGTTTCGAGTACGGGCGGGGGTACGAGCAGTACTTC. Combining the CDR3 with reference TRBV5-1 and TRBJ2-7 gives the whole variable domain KAGVTQTPRYLIKTRGQQVTLSCSPISGHRSVSWYQQTPGQGLQFLFEYFSETQRNKGNFPGRFSGRQFSNSRSEMNVSTLELGDSALYLCASSFEYGRGYEQYFGPGTRLTVT.

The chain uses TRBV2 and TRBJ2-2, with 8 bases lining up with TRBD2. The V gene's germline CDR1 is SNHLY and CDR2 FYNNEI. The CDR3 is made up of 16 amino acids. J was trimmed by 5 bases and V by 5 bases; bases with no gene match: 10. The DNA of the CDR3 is TGTGCCAGCAGTCTTCAATTTAGCGGGGTAACCGGGGAGCTGTTTTTT. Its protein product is CASSLQFSGVTGELFF. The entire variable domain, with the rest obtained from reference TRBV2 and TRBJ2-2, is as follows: EPEVTQTPSHQVTQMGQEVILRCVPISNHLYFYWYRQILGQKVEFLVSFYNNEISEKSEIFDDQFSVERPDGSNFTLKIRSTKLEDSAMYFCASSLQFSGVTGELFFGEGSRLTVL.

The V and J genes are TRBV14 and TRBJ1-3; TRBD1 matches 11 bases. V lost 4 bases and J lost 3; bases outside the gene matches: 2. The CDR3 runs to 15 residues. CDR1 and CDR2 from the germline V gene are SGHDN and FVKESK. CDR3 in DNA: TGTGCCAGCAGCCGGACAGGGGGCCTTGGAAACACCATATATTTT. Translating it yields CASSRTGGLGNTIYF.

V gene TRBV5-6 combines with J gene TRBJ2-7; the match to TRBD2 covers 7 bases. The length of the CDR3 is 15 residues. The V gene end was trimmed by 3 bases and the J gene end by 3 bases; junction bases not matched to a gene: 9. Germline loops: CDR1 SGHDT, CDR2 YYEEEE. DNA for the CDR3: TGTGCCAGCAGCTGGCGGGGAGGGGTAAACTACGAGCAGTACTTC. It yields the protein CASSWRGGVNYEQYF. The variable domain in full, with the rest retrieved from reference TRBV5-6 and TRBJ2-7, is DAGVTQSPTHLIKTRGQQVTLRCSPKSGHDTVSWYQQALGQGPQFIFQYYEEEERQRGNFPDRFSGHQFPNYSSELNVNALLLGDSALYLCASSWRGGVNYEQYFGPGTRLTVT.

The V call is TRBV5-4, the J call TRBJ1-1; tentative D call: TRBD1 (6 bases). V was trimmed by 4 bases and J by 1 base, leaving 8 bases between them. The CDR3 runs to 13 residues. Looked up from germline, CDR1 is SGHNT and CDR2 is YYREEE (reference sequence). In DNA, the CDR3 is TGTGCCAGCAGCCAGACAGGGAACACTGAAGCTTTCTTT. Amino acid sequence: CASSQTGNTEAFF.

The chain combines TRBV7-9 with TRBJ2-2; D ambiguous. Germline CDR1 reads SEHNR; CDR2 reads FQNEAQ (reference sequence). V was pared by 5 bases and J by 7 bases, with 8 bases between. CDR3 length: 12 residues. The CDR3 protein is CASSLELGELFF. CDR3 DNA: TGTGCCAGCAGCCTAGAGCTCGGGGAGCTGTTTTTT. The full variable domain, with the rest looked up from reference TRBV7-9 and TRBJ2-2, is DTGVSQNPRHKITKRGQNVTFRCDPISEHNRLYWYRQTLGQGPEFLTYFQNEAQLEKSRLLSDRFSAERPKGSFSTLEIQRTEQGDSAMYLCASSLELGELFFGEGSRLTVL.

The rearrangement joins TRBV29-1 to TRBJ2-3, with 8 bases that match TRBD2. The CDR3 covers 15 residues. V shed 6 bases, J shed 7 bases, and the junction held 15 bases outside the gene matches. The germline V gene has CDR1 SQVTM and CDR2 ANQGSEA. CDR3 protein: CSVRGTRDLMNTQYF. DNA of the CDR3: TGCAGCGTCCGGGGGACTAGGGATTTGATGAATACGCAGTATTTT.

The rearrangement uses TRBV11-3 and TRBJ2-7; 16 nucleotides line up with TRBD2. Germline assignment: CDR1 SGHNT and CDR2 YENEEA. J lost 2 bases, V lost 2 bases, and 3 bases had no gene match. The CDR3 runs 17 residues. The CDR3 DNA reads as TGTGCCAGCAGCTTACTCGGGACTAGCGGGAGGGCCTACGAGCAGTACTTC. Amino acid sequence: CASSLLGTSGRAYEQYF.

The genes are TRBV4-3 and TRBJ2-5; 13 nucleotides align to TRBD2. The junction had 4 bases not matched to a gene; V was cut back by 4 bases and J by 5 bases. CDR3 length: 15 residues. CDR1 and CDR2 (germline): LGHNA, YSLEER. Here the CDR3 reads CASSPGLAGVETQYF. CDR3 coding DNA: TGCGCCAGCAGCCCCGGACTAGCGGGAGTCGAGACCCAGTACTTC.

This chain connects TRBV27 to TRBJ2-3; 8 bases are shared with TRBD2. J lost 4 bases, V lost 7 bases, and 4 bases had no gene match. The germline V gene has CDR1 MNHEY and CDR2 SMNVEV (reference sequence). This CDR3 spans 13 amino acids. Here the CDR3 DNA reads TGTGCCAGCAAGGGACTAGTTTCAGATACGCAGTATTTT. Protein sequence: CASKGLVSDTQYF.

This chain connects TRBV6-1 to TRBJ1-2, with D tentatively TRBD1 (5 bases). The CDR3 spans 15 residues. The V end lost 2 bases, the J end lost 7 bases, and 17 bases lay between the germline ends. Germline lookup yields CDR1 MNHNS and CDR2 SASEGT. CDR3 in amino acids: CASSEKGLGLAGYTF. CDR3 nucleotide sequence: TGTGCCAGCAGTGAAAAAGGGTTGGGGCTGGCTGGCTACACCTTC.

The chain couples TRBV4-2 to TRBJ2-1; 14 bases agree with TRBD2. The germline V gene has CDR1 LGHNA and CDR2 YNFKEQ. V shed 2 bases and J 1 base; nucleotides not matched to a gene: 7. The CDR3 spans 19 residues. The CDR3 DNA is TGTGCCAGCAGCCAATCCCCGGGACTAGCGGGAGTTTCCTACAATGAGCAGTTCTTC. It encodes CASSQSPGLAGVSYNEQFF.

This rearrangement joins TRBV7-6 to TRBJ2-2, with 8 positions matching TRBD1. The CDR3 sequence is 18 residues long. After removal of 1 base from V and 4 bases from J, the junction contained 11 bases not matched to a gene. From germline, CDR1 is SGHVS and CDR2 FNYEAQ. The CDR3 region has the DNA TGTGCCAGCAGCTTAGTTGTACTAAGACAGGGGAGCACCGGGGAGCTGTTTTTT. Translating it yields CASSLVVLRQGSTGELFF.

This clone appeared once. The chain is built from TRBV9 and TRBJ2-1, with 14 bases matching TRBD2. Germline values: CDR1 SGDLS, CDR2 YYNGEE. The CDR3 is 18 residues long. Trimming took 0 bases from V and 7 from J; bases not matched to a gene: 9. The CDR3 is CASSVALGLAGDANEQFF. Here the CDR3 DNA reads TGTGCCAGCAGCGTAGCTTTGGGACTAGCGGGAGATGCGAATGAGCAGTTCTTC. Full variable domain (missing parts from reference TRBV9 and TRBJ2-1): DSGVTQTPKHLITATGQRVTLRCSPRSGDLSVYWYQQSLDQGLQFLIQYYNGEERAKGNILERFSAQQFPDLHSELNLSSLELGDSALYFCASSVALGLAGDANEQFFGPGTRLTVL.

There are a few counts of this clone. CDR3 sequence (DNA): TGTGCCAGCAGCTTGGAGGGGTCGGCCAAAAACATTCAGTACTTC. As protein: CASSLEGSAKNIQYF. The V and J genes are TRBV5-4 and TRBJ2-4, with D perhaps matching TRBD1 (5 bases). Deletions cut 0 bases from V and 1 base from J, with 8 bases between. The CDR3 totals 15 residues. The germline CDR1 and CDR2 sequences are SGHNT and YYREEE (reference sequence). Complete variable domain (other parts from reference TRBV5-4 and TRBJ2-4): ETGVTQSPTHLIKTRGQQVTLRCSSQSGHNTVSWYQQALGQGPQFIFQYYREEENGRGNFPPRFSGLQFPNYSSELNVNALELDDSALYLCASSLEGSAKNIQYFGAGTRLSVL.

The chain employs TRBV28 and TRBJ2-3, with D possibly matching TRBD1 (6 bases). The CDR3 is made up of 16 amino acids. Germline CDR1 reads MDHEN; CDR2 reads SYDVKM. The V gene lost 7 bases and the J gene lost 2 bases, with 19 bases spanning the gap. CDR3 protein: CASTDPRGINTDTQYF. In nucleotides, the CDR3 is TGTGCCAGCACCGATCCGAGGGGGATTAACACAGATACGCAGTATTTT. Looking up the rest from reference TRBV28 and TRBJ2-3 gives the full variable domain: DVKVTQSSRYLVKRTGEKVFLECVQDMDHENMFWYRQDPGLGLRLIYFSYDVKMKEKGDIPEGYSVSREKKERFSLILESASTNQTSMYLCASTDPRGINTDTQYFGPGTRLTVL.

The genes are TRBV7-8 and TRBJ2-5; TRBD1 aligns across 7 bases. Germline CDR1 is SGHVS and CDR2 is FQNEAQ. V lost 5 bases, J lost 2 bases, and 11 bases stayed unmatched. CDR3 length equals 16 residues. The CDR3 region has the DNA TGTGCCAGCAGCCGCCGAGCAGGGACAGCACAAGAGACCCAGTACTTC. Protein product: CASSRRAGTAQETQYF.

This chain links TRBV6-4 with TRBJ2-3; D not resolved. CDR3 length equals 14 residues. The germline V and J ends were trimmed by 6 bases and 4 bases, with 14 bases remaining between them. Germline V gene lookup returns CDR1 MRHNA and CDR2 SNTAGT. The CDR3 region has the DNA TGTGCCAGCAGCCCCCACCGGCTAGCAGATACGCAGTATTTT. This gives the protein CASSPHRLADTQYF.

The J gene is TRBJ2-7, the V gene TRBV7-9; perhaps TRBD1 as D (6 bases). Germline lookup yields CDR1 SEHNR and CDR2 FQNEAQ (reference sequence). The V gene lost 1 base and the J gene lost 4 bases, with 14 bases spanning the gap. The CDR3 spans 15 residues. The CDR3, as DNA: TGTGCCAGCAGCTTAGGTACAGGGCTTTTTTACGAGCAGTACTTC. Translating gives CASSLGTGLFYEQYF. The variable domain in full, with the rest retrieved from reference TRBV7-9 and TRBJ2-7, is DTGVSQNPRHKITKRGQNVTFRCDPISEHNRLYWYRQTLGQGPEFLTYFQNEAQLEKSRLLSDRFSAERPKGSFSTLEIQRTEQGDSAMYLCASSLGTGLFYEQYFGPGTRLTVT.

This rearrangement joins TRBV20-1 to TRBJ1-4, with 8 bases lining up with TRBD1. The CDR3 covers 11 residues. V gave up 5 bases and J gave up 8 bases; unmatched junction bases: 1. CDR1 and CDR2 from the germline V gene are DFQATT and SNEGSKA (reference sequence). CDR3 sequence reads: CSAGQGEKLFF. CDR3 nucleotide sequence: TGCAGTGCTGGACAGGGAGAAAAACTGTTTTTT.

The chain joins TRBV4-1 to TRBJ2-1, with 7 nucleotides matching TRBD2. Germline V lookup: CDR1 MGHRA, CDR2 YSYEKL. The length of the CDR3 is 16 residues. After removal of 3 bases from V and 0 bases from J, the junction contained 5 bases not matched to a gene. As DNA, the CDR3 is TGCGCCAGCAGCCATCTAGCGGTGGGCTCCTACAATGAGCAGTTCTTC. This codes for CASSHLAVGSYNEQFF.

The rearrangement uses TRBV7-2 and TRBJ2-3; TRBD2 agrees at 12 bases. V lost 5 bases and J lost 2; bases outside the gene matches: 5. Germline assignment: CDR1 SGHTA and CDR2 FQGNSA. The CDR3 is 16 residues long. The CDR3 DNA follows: TGTGCCAGCAGCCGCCTAGCGGGAGGGCCCACAGATACGCAGTATTTT. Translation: CASSRLAGGPTDTQYF.

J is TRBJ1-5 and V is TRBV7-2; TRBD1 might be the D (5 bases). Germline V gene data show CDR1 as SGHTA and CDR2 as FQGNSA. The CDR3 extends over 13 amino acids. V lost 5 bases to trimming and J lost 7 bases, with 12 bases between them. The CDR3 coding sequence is TGTGCCAGCAGCGAAGGGCGGGGCCAGCCCCAGCATTTT. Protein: CASSEGRGQPQHF.

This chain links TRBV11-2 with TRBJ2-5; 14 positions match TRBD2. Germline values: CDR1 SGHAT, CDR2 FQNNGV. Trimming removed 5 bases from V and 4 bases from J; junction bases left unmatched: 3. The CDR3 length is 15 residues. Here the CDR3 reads CASSVGTSGGETQYF. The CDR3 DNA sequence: TGTGCCAGCAGCGTCGGGACTAGCGGGGGAGAGACCCAGTACTTC.

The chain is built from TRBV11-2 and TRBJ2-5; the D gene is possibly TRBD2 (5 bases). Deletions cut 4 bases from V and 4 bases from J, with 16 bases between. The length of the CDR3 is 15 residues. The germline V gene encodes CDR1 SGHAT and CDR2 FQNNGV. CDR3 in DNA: TGTGCCAGCAGCTGGGTTGGAGGCGGATTAGAGACCCAGTACTTC. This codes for CASSWVGGGLETQYF.

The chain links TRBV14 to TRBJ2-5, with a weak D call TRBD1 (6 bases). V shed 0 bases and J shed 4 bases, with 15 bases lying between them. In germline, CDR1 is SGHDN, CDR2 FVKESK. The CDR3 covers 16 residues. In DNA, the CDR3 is TGTGCCAGCAGCCAAGATTTAGCCAGGGGAAGAGAGACCCAGTACTTC. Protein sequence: CASSQDLARGRETQYF.

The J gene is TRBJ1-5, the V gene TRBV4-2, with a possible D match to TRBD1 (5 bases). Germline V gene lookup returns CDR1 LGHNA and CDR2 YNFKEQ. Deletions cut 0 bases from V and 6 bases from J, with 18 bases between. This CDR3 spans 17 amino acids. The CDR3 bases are TGTGCCAGCAGCCAAGAACCCCGGGGGACCCGCGGTCAGCCCCAGCATTTT. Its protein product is CASSQEPRGTRGQPQHF.